This T cell receptor beta chain was sequenced during a study of T cells in Graves' hyperthyroidism and ophthalmopathy. Per the germline V gene, CDR1 is LNHDA and CDR2 is SQIVND (reference sequence). CDR3 length: 14 residues. V dropped 2 bases and J dropped 1 base, with 5 bases sitting between them. The CDR3 regions of TCR beta were amplified from RNA transcripts. Carried out on the TCR CDR3, a first-round RT-PCR used the HTBI primer set. Via MiXCR, TCRdb re-called the multiplex PCR reads, giving one row per CDR3 protein. The table has more than 550,000 distinct CDR3 sequences, 18% seen once; the top ten hold 16%.

The clonotype was recovered from a woman in her forties or fifties with Graves' hyperthyroidism that later progressed to Graves' ophthalmopathy. This chain joins TRBV19 and TRBJ2-2; D uncertain. Material for sequencing was blood. The DNA for the CDR3 is TGTGCCAGTAGTATACAGGTGAACACCGGGGAGCTGTTTTTT. Amino acid sequence: CASSIQVNTGELFF.